Sequencing of this T cell receptor (beta chain) was carried out in a study of cytomegalovirus exposure and HLA in healthy donors. Overall study findings and caveats: Most of the CMV-associated TCR beta chains (in a later analysis) appeared to be HLA-restricted. Sequencing depth roughly uniform across donors was assumed in presence/absence analyses.

PCR employed 60 Vbeta and 13 Jbeta primers. Measured with immunoSEQ multiplex PCR; TCRdb has only the in-frame clones, and not every one. The sample includes about 200,000 clones, about 83% of them seen just once. Donors had nominal health at sampling but likely had unrecorded immune exposures. This clone was observed once. Antigen: not known. The sequencing input was PBMCs. This TCR derives from a man in his forties in good health and CMV-seropositive.

The DNA of the CDR3 is TGTGCCAGCAGTGCGGCAGGACTAGCGGGAGTAGCGACCCAGTACTTC. This sequence encodes CASSAAGLAGVATQYF. The chain joins TRBV28 to TRBJ2-5; 13 positions match TRBD2. The V and J ends lost 5 bases and 7 bases, in that order; junction bases with no gene match: 10. The CDR3 is 16 amino acids. In germline, CDR1 is MDHEN, CDR2 SYDVKM.